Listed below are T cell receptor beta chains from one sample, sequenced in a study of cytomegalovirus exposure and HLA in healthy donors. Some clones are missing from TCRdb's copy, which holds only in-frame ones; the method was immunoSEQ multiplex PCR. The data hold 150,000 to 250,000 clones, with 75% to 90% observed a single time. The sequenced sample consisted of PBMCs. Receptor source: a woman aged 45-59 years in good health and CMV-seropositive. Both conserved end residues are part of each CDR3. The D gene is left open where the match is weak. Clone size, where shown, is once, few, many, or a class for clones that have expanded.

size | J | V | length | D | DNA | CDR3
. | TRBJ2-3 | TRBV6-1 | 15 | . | TGTGCCAGCAGTCCTCGGACACCGCGCACAGATACGCAGTATTTT | CASSPRTPRTDTQYF
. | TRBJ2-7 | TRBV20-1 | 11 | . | TGCAGTGCTGGTACCTCGGACGAGCAGTACTTC | CSAGTSDEQYF
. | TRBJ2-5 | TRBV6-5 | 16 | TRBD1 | TGTGCCAGCAGTTACTCGGCCACAGGGGTCCAAGAGACCCAGTACTTC | CASSYSATGVQETQYF
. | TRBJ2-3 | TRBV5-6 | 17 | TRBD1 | TGTGCCAGCAGCTCAAACACAGGGGCGTACTTCACAGATACGCAGTATTTT | CASSSNTGAYFTDTQYF
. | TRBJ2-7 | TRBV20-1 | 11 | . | TGCAGTGCTTCCCCGGGGGTCGAGCAGTACTTC | CSASPGVEQYF
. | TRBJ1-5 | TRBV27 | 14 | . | TGTGCCAGCAGCCAGGTTGCATGGAATCAGCCCCAGCATTTT | CASSQVAWNQPQHF
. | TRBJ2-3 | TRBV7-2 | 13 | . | TGTGCCAGCAGCGCAATCCGGACAGATACGCAGTATTTT | CASSAIRTDTQYF
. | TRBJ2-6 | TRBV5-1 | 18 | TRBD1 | TGCGCCAGCAGCTTGGCAGGACAGGGGGGGGCTGGGGCCAACGTCCTGACTTTC | CASSLAGQGGAGANVLTF
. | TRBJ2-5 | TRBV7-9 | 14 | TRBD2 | TGTGCCAGCAGCTCCGGGACTAGCGGGAGCTCGAACAACTTC | CASSSGTSGSSNNF
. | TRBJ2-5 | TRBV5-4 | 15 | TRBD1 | TGTGCCAGCAGCTTCGGTCAGGGGGCGGGAGAGACCCAGTACTTC | CASSFGQGAGETQYF
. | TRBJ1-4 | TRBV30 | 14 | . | TGTGCCTGGAAACTGGACGGGATCAATGAAAAACTGTTTTTT | CAWKLDGINEKLFF
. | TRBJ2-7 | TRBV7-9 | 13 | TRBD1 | TGTGCCGCCTCCGGGACAGGGGACTACGAGCAGTACTTC | CAASGTGDYEQYF
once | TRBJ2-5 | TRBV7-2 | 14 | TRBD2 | TGTGCCAGCAGCTTTAGCGGGGGCGAAGAGACCCAGTACTTC | CASSFSGGEETQYF
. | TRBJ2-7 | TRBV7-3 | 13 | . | TGTGCCAGCAGCTTTACCCAGGGTTCCGAGCAGTACTTC | CASSFTQGSEQYF
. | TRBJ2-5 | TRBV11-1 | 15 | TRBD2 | TGTGCCAGCTCGGGGGGGGCTAGCAATTCAGAGACCCAGTACTTC | CASSGGASNSETQYF
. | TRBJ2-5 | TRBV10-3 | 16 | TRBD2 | TGTGCCATCAGTACCGGGACTAGCGGGGGGAGGGAGACCCAGTACTTC | CAISTGTSGGRETQYF
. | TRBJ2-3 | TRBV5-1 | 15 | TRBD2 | TGCGCCAGCAGCTGGAAGCGGGGGGGCACAGATACGCAGTATTTT | CASSWKRGGTDTQYF
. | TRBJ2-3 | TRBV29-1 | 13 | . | TGCAGCGTTTCAACTAGTGCATACGATACGCAGTATTTT | CSVSTSAYDTQYF
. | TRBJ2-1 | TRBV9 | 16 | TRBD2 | TGTGCCAGCAGCGTAGTTGAGGGAGGGCCCTACAATGAGCAGTTCTTC | CASSVVEGGPYNEQFF
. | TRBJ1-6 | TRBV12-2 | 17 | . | TGTGCAAGTCGCTTAAGGAGGGGGGGACAGGGGCGTTCACCCCTCCACTTT | CASRLRRGGQGRSPLHF
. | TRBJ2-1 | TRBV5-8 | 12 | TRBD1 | TGTGCCAGCAGCTTGGTCGGGGGACAGGGGTTCTTC | CASSLVGGQGFF
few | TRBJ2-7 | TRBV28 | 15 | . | TGTGCCAGCGGTGGTTTTAGACAGGACTCCTACGAGCAGTACTTC | CASGGFRQDSYEQYF
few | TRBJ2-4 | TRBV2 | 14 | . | TGTGCCAGCAGTCCGGACCCAGGGGAGAACATTCAGTACTTC | CASSPDPGENIQYF
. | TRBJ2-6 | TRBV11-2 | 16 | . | TGTGCCAGCAGCTTAGCCAGGGGCTCTGGGGCCAACGGCCTGACTTTC | CASSLARGSGANGLTF
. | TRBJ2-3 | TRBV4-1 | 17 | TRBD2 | TGCGCCAGCAGCCCCGTGATGCGGGGGGGTTTGGCAGATACGCAGTATTTT | CASSPVMRGGLADTQYF
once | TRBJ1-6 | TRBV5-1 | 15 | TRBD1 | TGCGCCAGCAGCCACGGGACAGGGGATAATTCACCCCTCCACTTT | CASSHGTGDNSPLHF
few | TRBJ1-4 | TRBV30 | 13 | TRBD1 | TGTGCCCTCACTACAGGGGGGGATGAAAAACTGTTTTTT | CALTTGGDEKLFF
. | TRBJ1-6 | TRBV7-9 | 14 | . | TGTTCCAGCAGCTTCGACAGTTATAATTCACCCCTCCACTTT | CSSSFDSYNSPLHF
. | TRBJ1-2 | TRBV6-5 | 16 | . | TGTGCCAGCAGTTATTCCGGGGGGGGCGAGGGCTATGGCTACACCTTC | CASSYSGGGEGYGYTF
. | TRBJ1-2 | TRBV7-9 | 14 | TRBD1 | TGTTCCAGCAGCCCTAGGACAGGGGCATATGGCTACACCTTC | CSSSPRTGAYGYTF
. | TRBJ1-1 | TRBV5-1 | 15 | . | TGCGCCAGCAGCATACAGGGCGTTATGAACACTGAAGCTTTCTTT | CASSIQGVMNTEAFF
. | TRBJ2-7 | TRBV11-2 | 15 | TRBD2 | TGTGCCAGCAGCATAATTAGCGGGGGGGCCAACGAGCAGTACTTC | CASSIISGGANEQYF
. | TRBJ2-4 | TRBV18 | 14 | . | TGTGCCAGCTCACCAATAGTGTTTAGAAACATTCAGTACTTC | CASSPIVFRNIQYF
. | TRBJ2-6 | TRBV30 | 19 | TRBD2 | TGTGCCTGGGGGAGGGGAGTAGCGGGAGGGAACTCTGGGGCCAACGGCCTGACTTTC | CAWGRGVAGGNSGANGLTF
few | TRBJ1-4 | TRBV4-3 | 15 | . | TGCGCCAGCAGCCAAGCTCTCCAGGGAAGTGAAAAACTGTTTTTT | CASSQALQGSEKLFF
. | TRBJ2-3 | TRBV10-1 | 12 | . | TGCGCCAGCATCGGAGGGGAGGAGGCGCAGTATTTT | CASIGGEEAQYF
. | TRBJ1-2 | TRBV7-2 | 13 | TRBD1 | TGTGCCAGCAGGGGACAGGGGTTCTATGGCTACACCTTC | CASRGQGFYGYTF
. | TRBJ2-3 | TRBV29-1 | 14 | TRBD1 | TGCAGCGCCTGGACAGGGGGCATCGGAGATACGCAGTATTTT | CSAWTGGIGDTQYF
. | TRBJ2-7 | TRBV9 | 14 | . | TGTGCCAGCAGCGTAGGGGCAGGCTCCTACGAGCAGTACTTC | CASSVGAGSYEQYF
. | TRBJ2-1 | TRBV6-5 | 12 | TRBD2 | TGTGCCAGCACCCGGACTAGCGATGAGCAGTTCTTC | CASTRTSDEQFF
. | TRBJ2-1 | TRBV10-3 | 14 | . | TGTGCCATCAGTGCCGGCCAGGGTCCCAATGAGCAGTTCTTC | CAISAGQGPNEQFF
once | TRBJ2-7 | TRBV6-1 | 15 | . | TGTGCCAGCAGGGTGCCGACTAGAGGTTACTACGAGCAGTACTTC | CASRVPTRGYYEQYF
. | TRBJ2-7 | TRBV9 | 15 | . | TGTGCCAGCAGCGTAGAGGGGGAAATCGCCTACGAGCAGTACTTC | CASSVEGEIAYEQYF
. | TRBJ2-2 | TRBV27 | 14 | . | TGTGCCAGCACCGTCCCGGGGACAATGGGGGAGCTGTTTTTT | CASTVPGTMGELFF
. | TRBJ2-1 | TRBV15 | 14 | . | TGTGCCACCAGCAGAACGGGTTTCTACAATGAGCAGTTCTTC | CATSRTGFYNEQFF